The clone carrying this TCR beta chain was seen repeatedly, ten times or more. Its antigen is not known. The entry originates in a study of early T cells in non-severe SARS-CoV-2 infection. About the study: Unpaired chains resulted from sequencing bulk RNA of unsorted whole blood.

In the library, individual cDNA molecules carried attached unique molecular identifiers. TCRdb re-called the 5' RACE reads through MiXCR, storing one row per CDR3 protein. In the table there are tens of thousands of distinct CDR3 sequences, about 13% of which are singletons. General study points: The matching step, a VDJdb search, favored anti-spike CD8 responses and missed private and CD4 specificities.

The sample in question was whole blood, obtained at baseline. This sequence originates from an adult who was a healthcare worker with PCR-confirmed SARS-CoV-2 infection or an uninfected control (not recorded which).

The CDR3 DNA reads TGTGCCAGCAGCAGCCGGGAGTCTAACTATGGCTACACCTTC. As protein: CASSSRESNYGYTF. This chain links TRBV6-6 with TRBJ1-2; no definite D call. In germline, CDR1 is MNHNY, CDR2 SVGAGI (reference sequence). The CDR3 is 14 residues long. Trimming took 6 bases from V and 0 from J, leaving 11 bases between them.